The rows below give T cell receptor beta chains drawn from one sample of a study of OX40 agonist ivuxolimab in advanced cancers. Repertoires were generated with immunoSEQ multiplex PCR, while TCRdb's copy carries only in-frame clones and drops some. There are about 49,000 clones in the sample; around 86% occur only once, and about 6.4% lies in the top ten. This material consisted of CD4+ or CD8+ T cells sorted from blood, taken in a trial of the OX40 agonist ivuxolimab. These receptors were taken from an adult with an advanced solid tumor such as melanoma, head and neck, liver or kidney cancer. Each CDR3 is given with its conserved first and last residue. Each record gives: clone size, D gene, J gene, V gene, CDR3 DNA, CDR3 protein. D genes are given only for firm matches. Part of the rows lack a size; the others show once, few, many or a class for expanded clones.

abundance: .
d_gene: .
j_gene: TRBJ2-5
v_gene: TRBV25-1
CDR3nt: TGTGCCAGCAGTGAATACGGATACCAAGAGACCCAGTACTTC
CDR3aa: CASSEYGYQETQYF

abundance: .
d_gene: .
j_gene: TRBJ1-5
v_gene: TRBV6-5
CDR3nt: TGTGCCAGCAGTCCTCAGGGGAGAGGGCAGCCCCAGCATTTT
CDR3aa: CASSPQGRGQPQHF

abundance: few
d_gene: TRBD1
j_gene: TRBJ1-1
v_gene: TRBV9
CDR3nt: TGTGCCAGCAGCCAGACAGGGCTTACTGAAGCTTTCTTT
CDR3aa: CASSQTGLTEAFF

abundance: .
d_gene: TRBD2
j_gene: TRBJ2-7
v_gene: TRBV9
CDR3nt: TGTGCCAGCAGCGTAGGAGGACAAGCGGGAGGCTCCTACGAGCAGTACTTC
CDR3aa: CASSVGGQAGGSYEQYF

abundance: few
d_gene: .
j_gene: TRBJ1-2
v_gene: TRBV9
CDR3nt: TGTGCCAGCAGCGGAGGCACACGGGCCCCCGGCGGCTATGGCTACACCTTC
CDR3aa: CASSGGTRAPGGYGYTF

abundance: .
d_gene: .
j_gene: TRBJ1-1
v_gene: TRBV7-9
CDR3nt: TGTGCCAGCAGCGACCAGGGAAGGAACACTGAAGCTTTCTTT
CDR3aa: CASSDQGRNTEAFF

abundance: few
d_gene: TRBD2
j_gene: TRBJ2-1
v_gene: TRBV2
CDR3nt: TGTGCCAGCAGTGAAAATACGATAGCGGGTAGGTCCTACAATGAGCAGTTCTTC
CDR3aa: CASSENTIAGRSYNEQFF

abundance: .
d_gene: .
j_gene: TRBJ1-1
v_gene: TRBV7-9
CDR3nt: TGTGCCAGCAGCCCGGGTCGGACTGAAGCTTTCTTT
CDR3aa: CASSPGRTEAFF

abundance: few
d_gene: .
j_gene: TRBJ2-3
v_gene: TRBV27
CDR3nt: TGTGCCAGCAGTCTGCTGACAGAGGGAACAGATACGCAGTATTTT
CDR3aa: CASSLLTEGTDTQYF

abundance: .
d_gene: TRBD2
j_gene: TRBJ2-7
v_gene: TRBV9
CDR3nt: TGTGCCAGCAGCGCGGGACTAGCGGGAGTAGGTTACGAGCAGTACTTC
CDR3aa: CASSAGLAGVGYEQYF

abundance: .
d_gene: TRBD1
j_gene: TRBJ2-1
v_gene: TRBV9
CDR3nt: TGTGCCAGCAGCGAGGACAGGGTCGATGAGCAGTTCTTC
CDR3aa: CASSEDRVDEQFF

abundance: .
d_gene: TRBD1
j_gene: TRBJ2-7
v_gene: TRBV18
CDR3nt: TGTGCCAGCTGGCCGGGACAGGGCTACGAGCAGTACTTC
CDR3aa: CASWPGQGYEQYF

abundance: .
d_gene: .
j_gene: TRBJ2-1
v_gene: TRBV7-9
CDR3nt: TGTGCCAGCAGCTTTACAGGCAATGAGCAGTTCTTC
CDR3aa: CASSFTGNEQFF

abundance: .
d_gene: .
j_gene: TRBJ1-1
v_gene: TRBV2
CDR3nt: TGTGCCAGCAGTGATGAAGGCCAGGGTGGCACTGAAGCTTTCTTT
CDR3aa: CASSDEGQGGTEAFF

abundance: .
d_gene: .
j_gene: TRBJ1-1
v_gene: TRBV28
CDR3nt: TGTGCCAGCAGTCCCACCCGATCCACCGGGACCCGCTACTGGGCTTTCTTT
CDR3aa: CASSPTRSTGTRYWAFF

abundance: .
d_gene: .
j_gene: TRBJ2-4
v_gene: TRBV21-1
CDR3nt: TGTGCCAGCAGCAAAGACTCCAGACCCAAAAACATTCAGTACTTC
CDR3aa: CASSKDSRPKNIQYF

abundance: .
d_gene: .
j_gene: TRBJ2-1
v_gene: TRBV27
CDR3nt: TGTGCCAGCAGAGGGACCAATAATGAGCAGTTCTTC
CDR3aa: CASRGTNNEQFF

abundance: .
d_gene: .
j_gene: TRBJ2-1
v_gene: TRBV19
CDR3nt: TGTGCCAGTAGTATAGCGGCGGGACACAATGAGCAGTTCTTC
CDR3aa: CASSIAAGHNEQFF

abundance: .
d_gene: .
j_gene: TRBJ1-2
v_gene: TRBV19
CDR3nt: TGTGCCAGTAGTCCCCCTGGGATCGGCAACTATGGCTACACCTTC
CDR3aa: CASSPPGIGNYGYTF

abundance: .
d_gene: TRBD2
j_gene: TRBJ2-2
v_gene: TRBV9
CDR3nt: TGTGCCAGCAGCGCCAGCGGGGGATACACCGGGGAGCTGTTTTTT
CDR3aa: CASSASGGYTGELFF

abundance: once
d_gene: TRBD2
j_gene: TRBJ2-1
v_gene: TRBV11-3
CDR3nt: TGTGCCAGCAGCCTGGGACTAGTAGCCTACAATGAGCAGTTCTTC
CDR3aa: CASSLGLVAYNEQFF

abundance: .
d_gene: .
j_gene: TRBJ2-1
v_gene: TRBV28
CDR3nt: TGTGCCAGCTACGGTGGTACGGGACTTATCTACAATGAGCAGTTCTTC
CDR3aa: CASYGGTGLIYNEQFF

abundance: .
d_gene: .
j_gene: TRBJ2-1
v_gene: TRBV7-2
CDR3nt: TGTGCCAGCAGCTGGTACCCGGGACTGCCTTACAATGAGCAGTTCTTC
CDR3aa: CASSWYPGLPYNEQFF

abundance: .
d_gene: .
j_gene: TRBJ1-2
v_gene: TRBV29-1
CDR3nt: TGCAGCCTTTCCGTAGACTATGGCTACACCTTC
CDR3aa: CSLSVDYGYTF

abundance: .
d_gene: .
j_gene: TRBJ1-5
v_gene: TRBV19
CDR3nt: TGTGCCAGTAGTGAAGGGAGCAATCAGCCCCAGCATTTT
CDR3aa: CASSEGSNQPQHF

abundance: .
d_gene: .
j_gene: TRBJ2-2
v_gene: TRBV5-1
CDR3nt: TGCGCCAGCAGCTTGTTACTTAACACCGGGGAGCTGTTTTTT
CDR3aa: CASSLLLNTGELFF

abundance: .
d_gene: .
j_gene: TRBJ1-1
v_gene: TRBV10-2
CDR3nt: TGCGCCAGCACTTATTCAGTGGGAAAAACTGAAGCTTTCTTT
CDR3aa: CASTYSVGKTEAFF

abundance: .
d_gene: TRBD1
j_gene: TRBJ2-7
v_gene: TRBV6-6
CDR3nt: TGTGCCAGCAGCCCGACCGGGACAGGTAACGAGCAGTACTTC
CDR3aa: CASSPTGTGNEQYF

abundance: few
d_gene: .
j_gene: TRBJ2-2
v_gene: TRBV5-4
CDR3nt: TGTGCCAGCAGCTTGTCTGCGAACACCGGGGAGCTGTTTTTT
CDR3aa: CASSLSANTGELFF

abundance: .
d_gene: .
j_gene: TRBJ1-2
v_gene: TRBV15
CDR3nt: TGTGCCACCAGCAGAGACGAGCCCTACTATGGCTACACCTTC
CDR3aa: CATSRDEPYYGYTF

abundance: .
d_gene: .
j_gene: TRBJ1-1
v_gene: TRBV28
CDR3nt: TGTGCCAGCAGTTTAATTATGGGGGTCCGCACTGAAGCTTTCTTT
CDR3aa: CASSLIMGVRTEAFF

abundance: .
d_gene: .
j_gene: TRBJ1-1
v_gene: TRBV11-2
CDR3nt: TGTGCCAGCAGCTTGACTACCTGGGAGACTGAAGCTTTCTTT
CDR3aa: CASSLTTWETEAFF

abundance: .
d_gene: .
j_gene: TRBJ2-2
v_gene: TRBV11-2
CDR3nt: TGTGCCAGCAGGGCCATCGGGGAGCTGTTTTTT
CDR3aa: CASRAIGELFF

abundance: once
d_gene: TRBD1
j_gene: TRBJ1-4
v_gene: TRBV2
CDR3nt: TGTGCCAGCAGTGAAGGCCAGGGGGCAGGGAAACTGTTTTTT
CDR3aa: CASSEGQGAGKLFF

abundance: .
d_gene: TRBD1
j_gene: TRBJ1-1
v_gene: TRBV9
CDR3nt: TGTGCCAGCAGCATTCGGACAGGGACTGAAGCTTTCTTT
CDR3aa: CASSIRTGTEAFF

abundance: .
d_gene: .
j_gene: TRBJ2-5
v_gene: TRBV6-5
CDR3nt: TGTGCCAGCAGTTACGGGGAGACCCAGTACTTC
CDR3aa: CASSYGETQYF

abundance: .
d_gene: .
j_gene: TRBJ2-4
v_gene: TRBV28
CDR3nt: TGTGCCAGCAGTCCTCCGACAGAAGCCAAAAACATTCAGTACTTC
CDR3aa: CASSPPTEAKNIQYF

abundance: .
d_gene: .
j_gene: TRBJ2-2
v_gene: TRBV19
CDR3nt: TGTGCCAGTAGTATAGCGAGGGCCGGGGAGCTGTTTTTT
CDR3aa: CASSIARAGELFF

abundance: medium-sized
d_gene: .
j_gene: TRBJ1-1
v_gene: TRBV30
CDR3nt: TGTGCCTGGAGTTGGGACACTGAAGCTTTCTTT
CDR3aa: CAWSWDTEAFF

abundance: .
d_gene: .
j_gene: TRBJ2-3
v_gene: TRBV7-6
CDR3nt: TGTGCCAGCAGCTCCGGGGAATCTAGCACAGATACGCAGTATTTT
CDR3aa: CASSSGESSTDTQYF

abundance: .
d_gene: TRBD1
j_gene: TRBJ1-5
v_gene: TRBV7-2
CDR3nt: TGTGCCAGCAGCTTATTGGCAGGGGGCGCTGATCAGCCCCAGCATTTT
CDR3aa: CASSLLAGGADQPQHF

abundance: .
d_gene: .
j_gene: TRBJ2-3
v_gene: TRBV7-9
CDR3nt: TGTGCCAGCAGCAGAGGGACCACAGATACGCAGTATTTT
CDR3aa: CASSRGTTDTQYF

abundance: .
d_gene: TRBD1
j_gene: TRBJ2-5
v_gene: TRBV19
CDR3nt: TGTGCCAGTAGTATTTCGGGACAGGGGGCCGAGACCCAGTACTTC
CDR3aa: CASSISGQGAETQYF

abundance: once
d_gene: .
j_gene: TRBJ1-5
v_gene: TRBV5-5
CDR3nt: TGTGCCAGCAGCCTGAGCCTCTGGGGGATACAGCCCCAGCATTTT
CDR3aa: CASSLSLWGIQPQHF

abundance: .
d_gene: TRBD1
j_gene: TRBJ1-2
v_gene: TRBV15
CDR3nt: TGTGCCACCAGCAGGGTACAGGGGAACTATGGCTACACCTTC
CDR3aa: CATSRVQGNYGYTF

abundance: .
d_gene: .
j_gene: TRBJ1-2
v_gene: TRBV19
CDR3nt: TGTGCCAGTAGTTTGACAGCACTCTATGGCTACACCTTC
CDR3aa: CASSLTALYGYTF

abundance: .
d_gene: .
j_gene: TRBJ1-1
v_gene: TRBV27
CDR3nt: TGTGCCAGCAGTCGGACACCACTTAACACTGAAGCTTTCTTT
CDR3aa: CASSRTPLNTEAFF

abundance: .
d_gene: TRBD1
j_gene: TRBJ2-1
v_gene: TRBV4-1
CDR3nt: TGCGCCAGCAGCCAAACACAGGGGGTAAGCCCGTATGAGCAGTTCTTC
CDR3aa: CASSQTQGVSPYEQFF

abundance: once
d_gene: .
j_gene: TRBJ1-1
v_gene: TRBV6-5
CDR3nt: TGTGCCAGCAGTTACTCCGGTGGCGGGAGCACTGAAGCTTTCTTT
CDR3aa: CASSYSGGGSTEAFF

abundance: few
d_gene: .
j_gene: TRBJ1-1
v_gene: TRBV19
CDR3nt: TGTGCCAGTAATCCGGGCCCCACAAACACTGAAGCTTTCTTT
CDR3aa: CASNPGPTNTEAFF

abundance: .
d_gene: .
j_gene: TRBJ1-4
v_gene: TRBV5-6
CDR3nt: TGTGCCAGCAGCGGGACGGTGGGTGAAAAACTGTTTTTT
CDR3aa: CASSGTVGEKLFF

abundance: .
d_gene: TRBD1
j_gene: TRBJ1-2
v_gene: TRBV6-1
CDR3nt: TGTGCCAGCAAAACACAGGGGGCTTTCTATGGCTACACCTTC
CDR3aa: CASKTQGAFYGYTF